This TCR beta chain appears in the sequencing data of a study of T-cell memory formation after mild COVID-19. Study-level findings and limits: Certain responding clones were present in pre-infection memory, suggesting participation of cross-reactive memory. For second-wave clones that peaked at day 37, SARS-CoV-2 specificity went unverified. Contracting CD4+ clones lay largely in CM and EM, with CD8+ ones residing in EMRA.

Turning to this clonotype: The antigen is unknown.

A single record per CDR3 protein comes from TCRdb applying MiXCR to the 5' RACE reads. The data contain 350,000 to 500,000 distinct CDR3 sequences, around 20% of them singletons. The V end was cut by 1 base, the J end by 1 base, with 10 bases between. CDR1 LNHDA and CDR2 SQIVND come from the germline V gene (reference sequence). This CDR3 spans 15 amino acids. The clonotype comes from an adult woman who had mild COVID-19 (a few samples of this study predate the infection). Cell type and time point are not known. The chain couples TRBV19 to TRBJ1-1; D perhaps matches TRBD1 (5 bases). The material sequenced was PBMCs or a T cell subset sorted from them (not recorded which). The CDR3 reads CASSIGSTGNTEAFF. The CDR3 coding sequence is TGTGCCAGTAGTATAGGATCCACAGGGAACACTGAAGCTTTCTTT.